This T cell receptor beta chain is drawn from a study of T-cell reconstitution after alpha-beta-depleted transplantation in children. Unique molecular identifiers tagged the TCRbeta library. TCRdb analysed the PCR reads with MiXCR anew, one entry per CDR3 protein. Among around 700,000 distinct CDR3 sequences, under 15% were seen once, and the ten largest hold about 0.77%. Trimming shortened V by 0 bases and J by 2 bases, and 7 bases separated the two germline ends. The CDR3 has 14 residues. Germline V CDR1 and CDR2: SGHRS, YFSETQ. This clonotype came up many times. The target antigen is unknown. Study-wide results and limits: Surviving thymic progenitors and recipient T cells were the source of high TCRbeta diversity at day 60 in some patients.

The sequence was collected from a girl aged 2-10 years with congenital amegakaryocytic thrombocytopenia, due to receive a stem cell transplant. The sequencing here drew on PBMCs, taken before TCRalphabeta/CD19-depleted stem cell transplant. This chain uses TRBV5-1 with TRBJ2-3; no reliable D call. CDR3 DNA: TGCGCCAGCAGCTTGGAGCAGTACACAGATACGCAGTATTTT. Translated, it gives CASSLEQYTDTQYF.